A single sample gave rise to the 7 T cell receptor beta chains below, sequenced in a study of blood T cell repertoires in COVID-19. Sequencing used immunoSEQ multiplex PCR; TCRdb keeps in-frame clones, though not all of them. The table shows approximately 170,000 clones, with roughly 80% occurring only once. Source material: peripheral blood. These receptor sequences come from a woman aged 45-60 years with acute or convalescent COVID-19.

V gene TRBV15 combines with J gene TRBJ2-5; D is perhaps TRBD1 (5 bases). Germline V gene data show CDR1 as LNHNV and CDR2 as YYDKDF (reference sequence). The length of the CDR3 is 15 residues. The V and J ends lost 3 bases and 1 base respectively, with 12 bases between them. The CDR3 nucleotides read TGTGCCACCAGCAGCCTGGGGCAGCCCCAAGAGACCCAGTACTTC. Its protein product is CATSSLGQPQETQYF.

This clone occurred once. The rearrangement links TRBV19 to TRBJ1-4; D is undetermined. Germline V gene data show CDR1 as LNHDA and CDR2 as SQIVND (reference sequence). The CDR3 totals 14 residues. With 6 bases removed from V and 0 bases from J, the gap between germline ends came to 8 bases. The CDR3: CASRALATNEKLFF. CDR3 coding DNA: TGTGCCAGTAGAGCCCTTGCAACTAATGAAAAACTGTTTTTT.

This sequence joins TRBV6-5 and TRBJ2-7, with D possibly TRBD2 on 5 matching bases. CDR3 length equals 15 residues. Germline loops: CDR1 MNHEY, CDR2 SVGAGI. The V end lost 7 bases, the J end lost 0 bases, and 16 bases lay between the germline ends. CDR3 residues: CASKFISGHSYEQYF. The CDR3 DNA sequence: TGTGCCAGCAAGTTTATAAGCGGCCACTCCTACGAGCAGTACTTC.

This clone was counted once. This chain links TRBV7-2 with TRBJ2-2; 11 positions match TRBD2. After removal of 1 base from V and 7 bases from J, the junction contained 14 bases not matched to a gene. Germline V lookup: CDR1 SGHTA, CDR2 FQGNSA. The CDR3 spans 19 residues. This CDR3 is CASSLDPLAGGPRSGELFF. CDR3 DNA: TGTGCCAGCAGCTTAGACCCTCTAGCGGGAGGTCCTAGGAGCGGGGAGCTGTTTTTT.

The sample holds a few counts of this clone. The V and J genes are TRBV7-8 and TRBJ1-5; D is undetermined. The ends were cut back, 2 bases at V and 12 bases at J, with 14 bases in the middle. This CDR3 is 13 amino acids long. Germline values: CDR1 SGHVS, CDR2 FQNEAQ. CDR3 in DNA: TGTGCCAGCAGCTTAAACGCCTGGGCTGTCCAGCATTTT. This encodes CASSLNAWAVQHF.

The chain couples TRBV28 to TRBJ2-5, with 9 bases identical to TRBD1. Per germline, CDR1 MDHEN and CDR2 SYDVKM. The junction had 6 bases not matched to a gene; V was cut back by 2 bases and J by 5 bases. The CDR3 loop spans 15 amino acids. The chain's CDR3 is CASSLGDRARETQYF. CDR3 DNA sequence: TGTGCCAGCAGTTTAGGGGACAGGGCGAGGGAGACCCAGTACTTC.

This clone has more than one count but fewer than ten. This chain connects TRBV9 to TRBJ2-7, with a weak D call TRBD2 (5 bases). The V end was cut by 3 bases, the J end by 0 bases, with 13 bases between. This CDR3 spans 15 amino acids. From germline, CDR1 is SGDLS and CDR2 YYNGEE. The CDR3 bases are TGTGCCAGCAGCGCAACGGACTTCGTCTCCTACGAGCAGTACTTC. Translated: CASSATDFVSYEQYF.